This T cell receptor (beta chain) was sequenced for a study of shared clonotypes between healthy human individuals. At the level of the study: Three plates were used per donor for CD4 naive, three for CD4 memory, two for CD8 naive and one for CD8 memory. Study-wide points: Represented genetic and exposure-history diversity was restricted by having few donors.

With respect to this clone: Its antigen is undetermined.

CDR1 and CDR2 (germline): SGHNT, YYREEE (reference sequence). Trimming at V came to 4 bases and at J to 4 bases, leaving 7 bases not matched to a gene. The CDR3 is made up of 14 amino acids. Measured with immunoSEQ multiplex PCR; TCRdb has only the in-frame clones, and not every one. The sample holds about 1.1 million clones, 70% to 85% seen once. The V call is TRBV5-4, the J call TRBJ2-7, with 8 positions matching TRBD1. The material sequenced was memory CD4+ T cells from PBMCs. The sample's subset: CD45RA-negative fraction. This receptor was obtained from a man aged 18 to 30 in good health. Some clones in this sample may be carry-over from other donors' samples. CDR3 region: CASSRNRDRYEQYF. DNA of the CDR3: TGTGCCAGCAGCCGAAACCGGGACAGGTACGAGCAGTACTTC. The full variable domain, rest sourced from reference TRBV5-4 and TRBJ2-7, is ETGVTQSPTHLIKTRGQQVTLRCSSQSGHNTVSWYQQALGQGPQFIFQYYREEENGRGNFPPRFSGLQFPNYSSELNVNALELDDSALYLCASSRNRDRYEQYFGPGTRLTVT.